A selection of T cell receptor beta chains follows, all from one sample in a study of cytomegalovirus exposure and HLA in healthy donors. The repertoire was sequenced with immunoSEQ multiplex PCR; TCRdb's copy has only in-frame clones and lacks some. The sample records about 96,000 clones, approximately 75% being singletons. Sequenced material: PBMCs. The receptors stem from a female donor in good health and CMV-seropositive. The CDR3 runs from the conserved cysteine through the conserved F or W. A D gene is named only where the DNA matches it firmly. Clone size is not always given. Where it is, it says once, few, many or a class for expanded clones.

abundance,len,j_gene,d_gene,v_gene,CDR3nt,CDR3aa
-,15,TRBJ1-2,TRBD1,TRBV4-3,TGCGCCAGCAGCGCCGAGACAGGGGGCGCGCGTGGCTACACCTTC,CASSAETGGARGYTF
few,16,TRBJ1-4,TRBD1,TRBV4-3,TGCGCCAGCAGCTACACAGGGGGGACCTTAGAGGAAAAACTGTTTTTT,CASSYTGGTLEEKLFF
-,15,TRBJ1-5,-,TRBV2,TGTGCCAGCAGTGATCAGGGAAAGCCCAATCAGCCCCAGCATTTT,CASSDQGKPNQPQHF
once,17,TRBJ1-5,-,TRBV4-1,TGCGCCAGCAGCCAAGACCCGGGGAGTAAAAGCAATCAGCCCCAGCATTTT,CASSQDPGSKSNQPQHF
-,12,TRBJ1-4,-,TRBV30,TGTGCCTGGAGTGACAGTAATGAAAAACTGTTTTTT,CAWSDSNEKLFF
-,14,TRBJ2-3,-,TRBV29-1,TGCAGCCCCGCCGTCCTCGACGCCGGGTATACGCAGTATTTT,CSPAVLDAGYTQYF
-,13,TRBJ2-7,-,TRBV7-2,TGTGCCAGCAGCCACAGCAGCTCCTACGAGCAGTACTTC,CASSHSSSYEQYF
-,16,TRBJ2-1,-,TRBV9,TGTGCCAGCAGCGTAGACCTCAGGGCCCCGATCCATGAGCAGTTCTTC,CASSVDLRAPIHEQFF
-,15,TRBJ2-7,TRBD1,TRBV28,TGTGCCAGCAGGGGGGCCGGGACAGGGACCCACGAGCAGTACTTC,CASRGAGTGTHEQYF
-,17,TRBJ1-4,-,TRBV2,TGTGCCAGCAGTCCGGGACTTTACTCACCCCTTAATGAAAAACTGTTTTTT,CASSPGLYSPLNEKLFF
-,15,TRBJ2-1,-,TRBV25-1,TGTGCCAGCAGTGAATGGAAGGGGTACTACAATGAGCAGTTCTTC,CASSEWKGYYNEQFF
-,15,TRBJ2-1,TRBD1,TRBV5-1,TGCGCCAGCAGCTACAGGGGTGGGGAATACAATGAGCAGTTCTTC,CASSYRGGEYNEQFF
-,14,TRBJ2-7,TRBD1,TRBV28,TGTGCCAGCAGTTCTCCGGGACAGGGGAGCGAGCAGTACTTC,CASSSPGQGSEQYF
-,15,TRBJ2-7,TRBD1,TRBV6-5,TGTGCCAGCAGTTACCGGGACAGGGGGGGGTACGAGCAGTACTTC,CASSYRDRGGYEQYF
-,16,TRBJ2-2,TRBD2,TRBV4-1,TGCGCCAGCAGCTCCCGACTAGCGGAAAACACCGGGGAGCTGTTTTTT,CASSSRLAENTGELFF
-,14,TRBJ2-7,-,TRBV30,TGTGCCTGGAGTCGAACTATCCTATCCTACGAGCAGTACTTC,CAWSRTILSYEQYF
few,12,TRBJ1-2,-,TRBV29-1,TGCAGCGCCGACAGCCAAAACTATGGCTACACCTTC,CSADSQNYGYTF
few,14,TRBJ1-6,TRBD1,TRBV6-5,TGTGCCAGCAGGAGACAGGGGGCCTTTTGGGCCCTCCACTTT,CASRRQGAFWALHF
once,15,TRBJ1-2,-,TRBV9,TGTGCCAGCAGCCCAAACCAAAAACGGGAGCGGGGCTACACCTTC,CASSPNQKRERGYTF
-,12,TRBJ2-5,TRBD1,TRBV29-1,TGCAGCGTGGAGACAGGGCGGACGACCCAGTACTTC,CSVETGRTTQYF
-,15,TRBJ1-1,-,TRBV28,TGTGCCAGCAGTTTAACCTCTAACGGGGTCACTGAAGCTTTCTTT,CASSLTSNGVTEAFF
-,12,TRBJ2-1,-,TRBV7-3,TGTGCCAGCAGCCCTTTTGAGGGTGAGCAGTTCTTC,CASSPFEGEQFF
-,15,TRBJ1-1,-,TRBV7-2,TGTGCCAGCACCTTTAGTCAGGGAAGCGGGGCTGAAGCTTTCTTT,CASTFSQGSGAEAFF
-,12,TRBJ2-7,-,TRBV6-5,TGTGCCAGCAGTGGGTCGGGCTACGAGCAGTACTTC,CASSGSGYEQYF
-,16,TRBJ1-1,TRBD1,TRBV9,TGTGCCAGCAGCTTCGGGACAGGGGGCGTGAACACTGAAGCTTTCTTT,CASSFGTGGVNTEAFF
-,12,TRBJ1-5,-,TRBV25-1,TGTGCCAGCAGTCGGGGCAATCAGCCCCAGCATTTT,CASSRGNQPQHF
-,14,TRBJ2-1,-,TRBV7-3,TGTGCCAGCAGCCCTACGACAGGATACAATGAGCAGTTCTTC,CASSPTTGYNEQFF
-,13,TRBJ1-1,-,TRBV4-3,TGCGCCAGCAGCCAAGTGGGCCTTTCTGAAGCTTTCTTT,CASSQVGLSEAFF
few,15,TRBJ2-1,TRBD1,TRBV5-5,TGTGCCAGCACCCCCGACAGGGGAAGAGGTAATGAGCAGTTCTTC,CASTPDRGRGNEQFF
-,15,TRBJ2-7,TRBD2,TRBV7-2,TGTGCCAGCAGCCCGGGGGCGGGGGGAGGGTACGAGCAGTACTTC,CASSPGAGGGYEQYF
few,17,TRBJ1-5,TRBD1,TRBV30,TGTGCCTGGTCTTGGGGTGGGCAGGGGGCCTTGTATCAGCCCCAGCATTTT,CAWSWGGQGALYQPQHF
-,15,TRBJ1-1,-,TRBV28,TGTGCCAGCAGTCTGTACAGTAATATGAACACTGAAGCTTTCTTT,CASSLYSNMNTEAFF
-,15,TRBJ1-2,-,TRBV9,TGTGCCAGCAGCGTAGGGGGCAGGGGAACCTATGGCTACACCTTC,CASSVGGRGTYGYTF
-,15,TRBJ2-5,-,TRBV7-8,TGTGCCAGCAGCTTAGGGGGTCTAGCAAAGGAGACCCAGTACTTC,CASSLGGLAKETQYF
-,14,TRBJ1-1,-,TRBV4-3,TGCGCCAGCAGCCAAGAGGGAGACCGTACTGAAGCTTTCTTT,CASSQEGDRTEAFF
-,16,TRBJ2-3,TRBD2,TRBV7-9,TGTGCCAGCAGCTTCGGGACTAGCGGGGCCGGAGGTACGCAGTATTTT,CASSFGTSGAGGTQYF
-,15,TRBJ1-6,-,TRBV25-1,TGTGCCAGCAGTGGGCACAGGGCCATCCATTCACCCCTCCACTTT,CASSGHRAIHSPLHF
once,12,TRBJ1-2,-,TRBV29-1,TGCAGCGTTGGAGGTTTGTTGGATGGCTACACCTTC,CSVGGLLDGYTF
once,14,TRBJ2-1,TRBD2,TRBV6-5,TGTGCCAGCAGCCTAGCGGGGGCTTACAATGAGCAGTTCTTC,CASSLAGAYNEQFF
-,13,TRBJ2-7,TRBD1,TRBV5-1,TGCGCCAGCAGGGGGGGACAGGGAGGCGAGCAGTACTTC,CASRGGQGGEQYF
-,15,TRBJ2-5,TRBD2,TRBV5-1,TGCGCCAGCATCCCGACTAGCTGGGGGAAAGAGACCCAGTACTTC,CASIPTSWGKETQYF
-,14,TRBJ2-1,-,TRBV6-5,TGTGCCAGCAGTTACGGCACCCCCTGGAGTGAGCAGTTCTTC,CASSYGTPWSEQFF
-,14,TRBJ1-6,-,TRBV6-1,TGTGCCAGCGAGACGGGGGGGCTCAATTCACCCCTCCACTTT,CASETGGLNSPLHF
-,14,TRBJ1-3,-,TRBV9,TGTGCCAGCAGCGCGCAGGGGTCGGGAAACACCATATATTTT,CASSAQGSGNTIYF
-,15,TRBJ2-5,-,TRBV7-9,TGTGCCAGCAGCTTAGGCCTGGAAAGGGGAGAGACCCAGTACTTC,CASSLGLERGETQYF
-,13,TRBJ1-1,TRBD1,TRBV5-1,TGCGCCAGCGGGACAGACCCCAACACTGAAGCTTTCTTT,CASGTDPNTEAFF